These 25 T cell receptor beta chains were sequenced from one sample in a study of blood T cells in healthy people across ages. With a J-beta primer mix and a sample-barcoded 5' primer, a second PCR ran about 6 to 11 cycles. TCRdb recomputed calls from the 5' RACE reads with MiXCR, one row per CDR3 protein. The repertoire holds hundreds of thousands of distinct CDR3 sequences, around 27% seen once, with approximately 28% in the top ten. Input material: blood. The receptors originated from a woman aged 70 to 79 in good health.

This clonotype showed up just a few times. V is TRBV12-3 or TRBV12-4 and J is TRBJ1-4; 10 bases fit TRBD1. This CDR3 has 15 residues. V was clipped by 7 bases and J by 7 bases; unmatched bases: 9. The CDR3 DNA reads TGTGCCAGCAAATTCACCGGGACAGGGGTTGAAAAACTGTTTTTT. Translated, it gives CASKFTGTGVEKLFF.

V usage is TRBV24-1 and J usage is TRBJ2-3, with 10 bases matching TRBD2. This CDR3 contains 16 residues. Trimming cost V 5 bases and J 6 bases; bases outside gene matches: 10. Germline CDR1 is KGHDR and CDR2 is SFDVKD. The CDR3 DNA sequence: TGTGCCACCAGTGCCCAACTAGCGGGGCGAGGGGATACGCAGTATTTT. Its translation is CATSAQLAGRGDTQYF.

A remark on this clonotype: The junction departs from the called germline gene at one end, perhaps through a read error. The rearrangement links TRBV7-3 to TRBJ2-1; 9 bases fit TRBD2. This CDR3 is 15 amino acids long. The germline gives CDR1 SGHTA, CDR2 FQGTGA. This CDR3 reads CASSITSGRYNEQFF. The CDR3, as DNA: TGTGCCAGCAGCATAACTAGCGGGCGCTACAATGAGCAGTTCTTC.

The chain recombines TRBV11-2 with TRBJ2-4; TRBD1 agrees at 9 bases. V trimming: 4 bases; J trimming: 9 bases; junction bases outside the gene matches: 13. Germline lookup yields CDR1 SGHAT and CDR2 FQNNGV. The CDR3 length is 16 residues. CDR3 DNA sequence: TGTGCCAGCAGCTCTATTCCGGGACAGGGAATCTTCATTCAGTACTTC. The encoded protein is CASSSIPGQGIFIQYF.

This clonotype has more than one count but fewer than ten. The gene calls are TRBV20-1 and TRBJ1-2; D is unclear. CDR3 length: 12 residues. Trimming removed 6 bases from V and 4 bases from J, with 12 bases in between. The germline V gene encodes CDR1 DFQATT and CDR2 SNEGSKA (reference sequence). The CDR3, as DNA: TGCAGTGCCCTCCCTTTAGGCTATGGCTACACCTTC. This gives the protein CSALPLGYGYTF.

V usage is TRBV3-1 and J usage is TRBJ2-1, with 10 positions matching TRBD2. With V trimmed by 0 bases and J by 7 bases, 9 bases remained unmatched. The CDR3 has 17 amino acids. From germline, CDR1 is LGHDT and CDR2 YNNKEL (reference sequence). CDR3 protein: CASSQEPSSGSGNEQFF. CDR3 in DNA: TGTGCCAGCAGCCAAGAACCGTCTAGCGGGAGTGGGAATGAGCAGTTCTTC.

The rearrangement joins TRBV5-1 to TRBJ1-1, with unresolved D. V gave up 0 bases and J gave up 0 bases, with 12 bases separating them. CDR1 is SGHRS and CDR2 is YFSETQ in the germline V gene. The CDR3 totals 16 residues. The CDR3 is CASSLAVEAMNTEAFF. CDR3 DNA sequence: TGCGCCAGCAGCTTGGCGGTAGAAGCTATGAACACTGAAGCTTTCTTT.

This clonotype was recorded at least ten times. The chain links TRBV28 to TRBJ2-5, with 8 bases identical to TRBD1. V was clipped by 4 bases and J by 5 bases; unmatched bases: 6. The CDR3 has 14 residues. Germline V gives CDR1 MDHEN, CDR2 SYDVKM. CDR3 sequence: CASSSRQGLETQYF. In nucleotides, the CDR3 is TGTGCCAGCAGTTCGAGACAGGGGCTGGAGACCCAGTACTTC.

This clonotype showed up just a few times. The chain couples TRBV20-1 to TRBJ2-6, with TRBD2 matching 8 bases. The CDR3 has 19 amino acids. CDR1 DFQATT and CDR2 SNEGSKA come from the germline V gene (reference sequence). Trimming at V came to 2 bases and at J to 0 bases, leaving 12 bases not matched to a gene. For the CDR3, the DNA is TGCAGTGCTAGAAACCCGGGGGTAGCGGGGAGCTCTGGGGCCAACGTCCTGACTTTC. Amino acids: CSARNPGVAGSSGANVLTF.

The sample holds many counts of this clonotype. The chain has TRBV6-1 and TRBJ2-2, with D perhaps being TRBD1 or TRBD2 (5 bases each). Trimming removed 5 bases at V and 5 bases at J, with 21 bases between. The germline V gene has CDR1 MNHNS and CDR2 SASEGT. The CDR3 is made up of 17 amino acids. The CDR3 DNA sequence: TGTGCCAGCAGTCAAAACCCTGCCGGGACCCAAACCGGGGAGCTGTTTTTT. Translated, it gives CASSQNPAGTQTGELFF.

A few counts support this clonotype. The CDR3 bases are TGTGCCAGCAGCGCCTCGACAGGCTCCAACTATGGCTACACCTTC. This gives the protein CASSASTGSNYGYTF. The chain couples TRBV5-5 to TRBJ1-2, with TRBD1 as a possible D gene (6 bases). Germline values: CDR1 SGHKS, CDR2 YYEKEE (reference sequence). V was clipped by 4 bases and J by 2 bases, with 15 bases between them. The CDR3 runs 15 residues.

The gene calls are TRBV6-6 and TRBJ2-5, with TRBD1 as a possible D gene (6 bases). The V gene's germline CDR1 is MNHNY and CDR2 SVGAGI (reference sequence). This CDR3 has 15 amino acids. V lost 6 bases, J lost 0 bases, and 14 bases lay in between. Here the CDR3 reads CASRARTVNQETQYF. Written as DNA, the CDR3 is TGTGCCAGCAGGGCCCGGACAGTTAACCAAGAGACCCAGTACTTC.

This clonotype was observed many times. The chain links TRBV7-8 to TRBJ2-5; 7 nucleotides align to TRBD2. Germline V gene data show CDR1 as SGHVS and CDR2 as FQNEAQ. The CDR3 is made up of 15 amino acids. V shed 5 bases, J shed 5 bases, and the junction held 11 bases outside the gene matches. The DNA for the CDR3 is TGTGCCAGCAGCGTAGTAGCGGGTCCAACCGAGACCCAGTACTTC. It encodes CASSVVAGPTETQYF.

This clonotype was detected a few times. This chain connects TRBV6-2 or TRBV6-3 to TRBJ2-5; D perhaps matches TRBD2 (5 bases). The germline CDR1 and CDR2 sequences are MNHEY and SVGEGT. The CDR3 is made up of 14 amino acids. Trimming shortened V by 7 bases and J by 11 bases, and 23 bases separated the two germline ends. CDR3: CASTLPGVNYVQYF. The CDR3 DNA sequence: TGTGCCAGCACTTTACCCGGGGTGAACTACGTGCAGTACTTC.

This chain connects TRBV20-1 to TRBJ2-5; TRBD2 might be the D (5 bases). The J call may not be correct, given that the DNA end is closer to TRBJ2-1. There are 8 residues in the CDR3. From germline, CDR1 is DFQATT and CDR2 SNEGSKA (reference sequence). The CDR3 DNA is TGCAGTCCCGGAGGGCAGTTCTTC. Translating gives CSPGGQFF.

The rearrangement joins TRBV3-1 to TRBJ1-2; D is unclear. Germline CDR1 LGHDT, CDR2 YNNKEL (reference sequence). V lost 4 bases and J lost 6, with 18 bases in between. This CDR3 region has 15 residues. CDR3: CASSPRWTAGNGYTF. The CDR3 nucleotides are TGTGCCAGCAGCCCCCGATGGACGGCCGGGAATGGCTACACCTTC. The variable domain in full, completed from reference TRBV3-1 and TRBJ1-2, reads DTAVSQTPKYLVTQMGNDKSIKCEQNLGHDTMYWYKQDSKKFLKIMFSYNNKELIINETVPNRFSPKSPDKAHLNLHINSLELGDSAVYFCASSPRWTAGNGYTFGSGTRLTVV.

This clonotype showed up just a few times. The rearrangement joins TRBV20-1 to TRBJ2-1; 10 nucleotides match TRBD1. The junction had 2 bases not matched to a gene; V was cut back by 4 bases and J by 2 bases. CDR1 DFQATT and CDR2 SNEGSKA come from the germline V gene (reference sequence). The CDR3 is made up of 14 amino acids. CDR3 in DNA: TGCAGTGCTACGGACAGGGGGGCCTACAATGAGCAGTTCTTC. Its protein is CSATDRGAYNEQFF.

This clonotype was counted many times. In DNA, the CDR3 is TGTGCCAGCAGTGGGACTAGCGGGACCTACCAAGAGACCCAGTACTTC. It encodes CASSGTSGTYQETQYF. The chain recombines TRBV12-3 or TRBV12-4 with TRBJ2-5; the match to TRBD2 covers 13 bases. The V gene end was trimmed by 5 bases and the J gene end by 0 bases; junction bases not matched to a gene: 3. This CDR3 is built from 16 residues.

This clonotype turned up a few times. The chain joins TRBV6-2 or TRBV6-3 to TRBJ2-1, with TRBD1 matching 7 bases. Germline loops: CDR1 MNHEY, CDR2 SVGEGT. The V gene end was trimmed by 0 bases and the J gene end by 3 bases; junction bases not matched to a gene: 8. The CDR3 covers 17 residues. The CDR3 nucleotides are TGTGCCAGCAGTTACTCGGCTCCCACAGGGGTCTACAATGAGCAGTTCTTC. Translating it yields CASSYSAPTGVYNEQFF.

The rearrangement joins TRBV7-2 to TRBJ2-5, with D possibly TRBD1 on 7 matching bases. Germline loops: CDR1 SGHTA, CDR2 FQGNSA. The CDR3 is made up of 15 amino acids. The germline V and J ends were trimmed by 2 bases and 5 bases, with 15 bases remaining between them. CDR3 sequence (DNA): TGTGCCAGCAGCTTATTTGGAGGGGGCCAGGAGACCCAGTACTTC. This codes for CASSLFGGGQETQYF.

The V gene is TRBV3-1, the J gene TRBJ1-2; 8 positions match TRBD1. Germline lookup yields CDR1 LGHDT and CDR2 YNNKEL (reference sequence). The CDR3 consists of 14 residues. The trim removed 4 bases at V and 4 bases at J, leaving 5 bases unmatched. The CDR3 is CASSLIGQGYGYTF. In DNA form, the CDR3 reads TGTGCCAGCAGCCTTATCGGACAGGGCTATGGCTACACCTTC.

The V call is TRBV6-7, the J call TRBJ2-7, with 8 bases fitting TRBD1. TRBV6-7 is assigned to the ORF class and has an uncertain function. Trimming removed 6 bases from V and 0 bases from J; junction bases left unmatched: 7. The CDR3 contains 15 residues. CDR3: CASSYRDRFSYEQYF. The CDR3 nucleotides are TGTGCCAGCAGCTACCGGGACAGGTTCTCCTACGAGCAGTACTTC.

This clonotype was detected ten times or more. The J gene is TRBJ1-5, the V gene TRBV7-2, with a weak D call TRBD1 (6 bases). CDR3 length equals 14 residues. Trimming took off 2 bases at V and 7 bases at J, with 12 bases between the two ends. CDR1 is SGHTA, CDR2 FQGNSA, per germline. CDR3 in amino acids: CASSLLGGGQPQHF. As DNA, the CDR3 is TGTGCCAGCAGCTTACTAGGGGGTGGGCAGCCCCAGCATTTT. The full variable domain, in which reference TRBV7-2 and TRBJ1-5 provide the parts outside the CDR3, is GAGVSQSPSNKVTEKGKDVELRCDPISGHTALYWYRQSLGQGLEFLIYFQGNSAPDKSGLPSDRFSAERTGGSVSTLTIQRTQQEDSAVYLCASSLLGGGQPQHFGDGTRLSIL.

The chain recombines TRBV29-1 with TRBJ1-2, with D perhaps TRBD1 (6 bases). The V end lost 3 bases, the J end lost 8 bases, and 16 bases lay between the germline ends. The CDR3 is 13 amino acids. Germline CDR1 SQVTM, CDR2 ANQGSEA. The CDR3 loop is CSVETGFVGGYTF. CDR3 in DNA: TGCAGCGTTGAGACAGGTTTTGTGGGGGGCTACACCTTC.

This clonotype showed up just a few times. The rearrangement joins TRBV7-2 to TRBJ2-5, with D possibly being TRBD1 or TRBD2 (7 bases each). TRBJ2-7 explains the end of the DNA better; the J call may be wrong. Germline CDR1 is SGHTA and CDR2 is FQGNSA. The CDR3 covers 18 residues. The CDR3, as DNA: TGTGCCAGCAGCTTAGGGGGCCCGACAGGGAGGGCCTCCTACGAGCAGTACTTC. Protein product: CASSLGGPTGRASYEQYF.